Below, 29 T cell receptor beta chains from the same sample are listed, as sequenced in a study of type 1 regulatory T cells. MiXCR, applied by TCRdb to the reads, yields one record per CDR3 protein. Counted here are approximately 14,000 distinct CDR3 sequences, roughly an eighth occurring once; the ten biggest clones make up 15%. Antigen specificity for these receptors is unknown. The sequenced sample was cultured T cells, either the whole culture or a sorted T cell fraction (not recorded which). The receptors were sampled from a human donor in good health.

This clonotype was seen repeatedly, ten times or more. The gene calls are TRBV5-1 and TRBJ1-4; 9 bases are shared with TRBD1. Germline CDR1 is SGHRS and CDR2 is YFSETQ. The ends lost 0 bases at V and 6 bases at J; junction bases unmatched: 0. The CDR3 covers 14 residues. This CDR3 is CASSLGTGDEKLFF. The DNA for the CDR3 is TGCGCCAGCAGCTTGGGGACAGGGGATGAAAAACTGTTTTTT.

This clonotype came up a few times. The chain couples TRBV7-3 to TRBJ2-1; TRBD1 matches 7 bases. V lost 5 bases to trimming and J lost 2 bases; unmatched junction nucleotides: 6. CDR1 SGHTA and CDR2 FQGTGA come from the germline V gene. This CDR3 has 15 residues. CDR3 DNA: TGTGCCAGCAGCCTACAGGGGACAACCTACAATGAGCAGTTCTTC. This encodes CASSLQGTTYNEQFF.

This clonotype was detected ten times or more. The chain combines TRBV20-1 with TRBJ1-1, with unresolved D. V dropped 3 bases and J dropped 4 bases, with 9 bases sitting between them. CDR1 DFQATT and CDR2 SNEGSKA come from the germline V gene (reference sequence). This CDR3 comprises 12 residues. The CDR3 reads CSASRVGTEAFF. In DNA form, the CDR3 reads TGCAGTGCTAGTAGAGTTGGCACTGAAGCTTTCTTT.

This clonotype was recorded at least ten times. This chain connects TRBV7-9 to TRBJ2-7, with 8 bases aligning to TRBD2. This CDR3 is built from 15 residues. The V gene's germline CDR1 is SEHNR and CDR2 FQNEAQ (reference sequence). V was clipped by 4 bases and J by 2 bases; unmatched bases: 7. CDR3 region: CASSSRAGGPYEQYF. The CDR3 coding sequence is TGTGCCAGCAGCTCCCGGGCGGGAGGTCCCTACGAGCAGTACTTC.

This clonotype was recorded at least ten times. The chain is built from TRBV28 and TRBJ1-2, with a possible D match to TRBD1 (6 bases). Germline CDR1 reads MDHEN; CDR2 reads SYDVKM. The CDR3 has 15 residues. V lost 6 bases and J lost 4, with 18 bases in between. CDR3 in amino acids: CASRAHVGQSYGYTF. The CDR3 nucleotides read TGTGCCAGCAGAGCCCACGTCGGACAGAGCTATGGCTACACCTTC.

This clonotype was detected many times. The chain is built from TRBV7-9 and TRBJ1-3; no definite D call. The CDR3 consists of 14 residues. Trimming pared 3 bases from V and 1 base from J, leaving 7 bases between. Germline CDR1 reads SEHNR; CDR2 reads FQNEAQ (reference sequence). Here the CDR3 reads CASSFSVSGNTIYF. The CDR3 coding sequence is TGTGCCAGCAGCTTTTCAGTATCTGGAAACACCATATATTTT.

A remark on this clonotype: A much larger clonotype is one base distant, so this may be a read error. The chain uses TRBV19 and TRBJ2-2, with unresolved D. CDR1 is LNHDA and CDR2 is SQIVND in the germline V gene (reference sequence). CDR3 length: 14 residues. CDR3 nucleotides: TGTACCAGTAGTATAGAGTCTACGGTCGGGGAGCTGTTTTTT. It yields the protein CTSSIESTVGELFF.

In its sample, this clonotype was seen many times. The gene calls are TRBV5-4 and TRBJ2-3; 7 positions agree with TRBD1. Germline loops: CDR1 SGHNT, CDR2 YYREEE (reference sequence). This CDR3 is built from 14 residues. Trimming at V came to 4 bases and at J to 3 bases, leaving 5 bases not matched to a gene. The CDR3 region has the DNA TGTGCCAGCAGCCCAGGGACAGCGACAGATACGCAGTATTTT. Protein: CASSPGTATDTQYF.

This clonotype was observed at least ten times. The chain is built from TRBV7-3 and TRBJ2-1, with TRBD1 matching over 7 bases. With V trimmed by 5 bases and J by 8 bases, 9 bases remained unmatched. The germline CDR1 and CDR2 sequences are SGHTA and FQGTGA. This CDR3 has 14 residues. The CDR3 loop is CASSRKQGIYEQFF. For the CDR3, the DNA is TGTGCCAGCAGCCGGAAACAGGGGATTTATGAGCAGTTCTTC.

By share of the sample, this clonotype is medium-sized. The rearrangement uses TRBV28 and TRBJ2-2; D is perhaps TRBD2 (5 bases). CDR3 length: 14 residues. Between the trimmed V and J ends, which lost 3 bases and 10 bases, there was a span of 15 bases. In germline, CDR1 is MDHEN, CDR2 SYDVKM. The CDR3, as DNA: TGTGCCAGCAGTTTGCCCTCTAGCCGAGTGGAGCTGTTTTTT. This translates into CASSLPSSRVELFF.

V and J are TRBV30 and TRBJ1-4; 9 nucleotides match TRBD1. This CDR3 spans 13 amino acids. V lost 5 bases to trimming and J lost 7 bases; unmatched junction nucleotides: 5. CDR1 is GTSNPN and CDR2 is SVGIG in the germline V gene (reference sequence). CDR3 sequence reads: CAWAGQGPEKLFF. In DNA, the CDR3 is TGTGCCTGGGCGGGACAGGGTCCTGAAAAACTGTTTTTT.

The table lists this clonotype with many counts. In DNA form, the CDR3 reads TGTGCCAGCAGCCCGGGACAGGGGTCCTATGGCTACACCTTC. Protein: CASSPGQGSYGYTF. The rearrangement links TRBV12-3 or TRBV12-4 to TRBJ1-2, with 10 positions matching TRBD1. V was pared by 6 bases and J by 4 bases, with 5 bases of the junction left unmatched. The CDR3 sequence is 14 residues long.

At least ten counts were recorded for this clonotype. The chain is built from TRBV29-1 and TRBJ2-5; unclear D gene. V lost 4 bases and J lost 1, with 7 bases in between. The CDR3 contains 12 residues. CDR1 is SQVTM and CDR2 is ANQGSEA in the germline V gene. The CDR3 sequence is CSVALAQETQYF. As DNA, the CDR3 is TGCAGCGTTGCCCTGGCCCAAGAGACCCAGTACTTC. The full variable domain, completed using reference TRBV29-1 and TRBJ2-5, is SAVISQKPSRDICQRGTSLTIQCQVDSQVTMMFWYRQQPGQSLTLIATANQGSEATYESGFVIDKFPISRPNLTFSTLTVSNMSPEDSSIYLCSVALAQETQYFGPGTRLLVL.

The table lists this clonotype with many counts. The V gene is TRBV29-1, the J gene TRBJ2-2, with D possibly matching TRBD1 (6 bases). The V gene lost 6 bases and the J gene lost 2 bases, with 10 bases spanning the gap. The CDR3 has 13 residues. CDR1 and CDR2 (germline): SQVTM, ANQGSEA. DNA for the CDR3: TGCAGCGTGAAACAGGGAAACACCGGGGAGCTGTTTTTT. Its protein product is CSVKQGNTGELFF.

This clonotype showed up many times. Written as DNA, the CDR3 is TGTGCCAGCAGTCACCCGGGGGACAGGGGGGTCTACGAGCAGTACTTC. This gives the protein CASSHPGDRGVYEQYF. The rearrangement uses TRBV2 and TRBJ2-7; TRBD1 matches at 11 bases. This CDR3 spans 16 amino acids. Looked up from germline, CDR1 is SNHLY and CDR2 is FYNNEI. Losses at the gene ends were 5 bases for V and 3 bases for J; bases not matched to a gene: 9.

This clonotype was detected ten times or more. Sequence at one end of the junction differs from germline and may be a read error. The chain employs TRBV7-9 and TRBJ2-3; 10 nucleotides align to TRBD2. The CDR3 totals 13 residues. Looked up from germline, CDR1 is SEHNR and CDR2 is FQNEAQ (reference sequence). This chain's CDR3 is CASSLAGADTQYF. CDR3 DNA sequence: TGTGCCAGCAGCCTAGCGGGAGCGGATACGCAGTATTTT.

This clonotype was observed many times. This chain uses TRBV20-1 with TRBJ2-1; D possibly matches TRBD1 or TRBD2 (5 bases each). The length of the CDR3 is 12 residues. V lost 2 bases and J 6 bases, leaving 8 bases between the germline ends. Germline V gives CDR1 DFQATT, CDR2 SNEGSKA (reference sequence). CDR3 in amino acids: CSARHGGNEQFF. The CDR3, as DNA: TGCAGTGCTAGACATGGGGGCAATGAGCAGTTCTTC.

By sample share, this clonotype is medium-sized. The chain has TRBV29-1 and TRBJ2-3; a possible D gene is TRBD2 (6 bases). This CDR3 region has 14 residues. CDR1 is SQVTM, CDR2 ANQGSEA, per germline. V lost 2 bases to trimming and J lost 1 base, with 10 bases between them. CDR3 DNA: TGCAGCGTTGAATCCGGGGGAGGCACAGATACGCAGTATTTT. Amino acids: CSVESGGGTDTQYF.

This clonotype came up many times. V is TRBV4-2 and J is TRBJ1-4; no reliable D call. The CDR3 is made up of 13 amino acids. Germline assignment: CDR1 LGHNA and CDR2 YNFKEQ. Trimming cost V 5 bases and J 6 bases, with 10 bases left between them. Here the CDR3 DNA reads TGTGCCAGCAGCAGGTCCGGGGATGAAAAACTGTTTTTT. It specifies CASSRSGDEKLFF.

This clonotype was seen many times. The chain is built from TRBV4-3 and TRBJ1-1, with D perhaps TRBD1 (6 bases). This CDR3 region has 14 residues. Trimming removed 3 bases at V and 5 bases at J, with 13 bases between. The germline V gene encodes CDR1 LGHNA and CDR2 YSLEER. CDR3 bases: TGCGCCAGCAGCCACGACAGGAGGGGTACTGAAGCTTTCTTT. Amino acids: CASSHDRRGTEAFF.

The genes are TRBV5-1 and TRBJ2-1; D uncertain. The CDR3 runs to 12 residues. The germline gives CDR1 SGHRS, CDR2 YFSETQ. The germline V and J ends were trimmed by 0 bases and 8 bases, with 6 bases remaining between them. CDR3 region: CASSLEGHEQFF. The CDR3 DNA sequence: TGCGCCAGCAGCTTGGAAGGCCATGAGCAGTTCTTC.

The CDR3 is CAWSLPPPGEQFF. DNA for the CDR3: TGTGCCTGGAGTTTACCCCCCCCGGGTGAGCAGTTCTTC. The chain is built from TRBV30 and TRBJ2-1, with D unclear. V was shortened by 2 bases and J by 9 bases, with 14 bases between the two germline ends. CDR3 length: 13 amino acids. CDR1 is GTSNPN and CDR2 is SVGIG in the germline V gene (reference sequence).

In its sample, this clonotype was seen a few times. The chain recombines TRBV19 with TRBJ1-1; no reliable D call. The CDR3 has 14 residues. V was clipped by 5 bases and J by 9 bases, with 19 bases between them. From germline, CDR1 is LNHDA and CDR2 SQIVND (reference sequence). CDR3 coding DNA: TGTGCCAGTAGTCCCCAGGCCTGGATTACGAAAGCTTTCTTT. It encodes CASSPQAWITKAFF.

This clonotype was recorded at least ten times. The chain is built from TRBV7-9 and TRBJ1-2; D is undetermined. Germline-derived CDR1 and CDR2 are SEHNR and FQNEAQ (reference sequence). V was cut by 4 bases and J by 4 bases, with 10 bases left in between. The CDR3 runs to 13 residues. Here the CDR3 DNA reads TGTGCCAGCAGCTCCGACGGGATCTATGGCTACACCTTC. Its translation is CASSSDGIYGYTF.

This clonotype has more than one count but fewer than ten. V gene TRBV29-1 combines with J gene TRBJ2-3; D call uncertain. Trimming left V 4 bases short and J 1 base short, with 9 bases between. The CDR3 has 13 amino acids. The germline V gene has CDR1 SQVTM and CDR2 ANQGSEA. The CDR3 reads CSVVRQGTDTQYF. The CDR3 nucleotides read TGCAGCGTTGTCCGGCAGGGCACAGATACGCAGTATTTT.

This clonotype has a handful of counts. This chain joins TRBV2 and TRBJ2-2; D is unresolved. CDR1 is SNHLY, CDR2 FYNNEI, per germline. This CDR3 spans 14 amino acids. With 4 bases removed from V and 4 bases from J, the gap between germline ends came to 10 bases. For the CDR3, the DNA is TGTGCCAGCAGTGTGGGTTCCAGCACCGGGGAGCTGTTTTTT. This codes for CASSVGSSTGELFF.

Many counts were recorded for this clonotype. The CDR3 coding sequence is TGTGCCAGCAGCCAATCTAATAGCAATCAGCCCCAGCATTTT. As protein: CASSQSNSNQPQHF. V and J are TRBV16 and TRBJ1-5, with D unresolved. Germline assignment: CDR1 KGHSY and CDR2 FQNENV. This CDR3 comprises 14 residues. V was clipped by 0 bases and J by 0 bases, with 3 bases between them.

About this clonotype itself: This may come from a read error, since a much larger clone is one base off. The chain is built from TRBV18 and TRBJ2-7; D is unclear. The germline gives CDR1 KGHSH, CDR2 LQKENI. The CDR3 totals 15 residues. CDR3 region: CASSPPRTGSYEQCF. CDR3 in DNA: TGTGCCAGCTCACCACCGAGGACGGGCTCCTACGAGCAGTGCTTC.

This clonotype qualifies as large (0.1 to 1%). V is TRBV7-8 and J is TRBJ2-5; tentatively, D is TRBD1 (6 bases). The germline CDR1 and CDR2 sequences are SGHVS and FQNEAQ. V was cut by 1 base and J by 3 bases, with 6 bases left in between. The CDR3 is 13 residues long. Written as DNA, the CDR3 is TGTGCCAGCAGCTTAGACAGGGAAGAGACCCAGTACTTC. This sequence encodes CASSLDREETQYF.